These 23 T cell receptor beta chains were sequenced from one sample in a study of sequential checkpoint blockade in melanoma. Sequenced by immunoSEQ multiplex PCR; TCRdb stores in-frame clones only, minus some. The sample has 2,000 to 2,500 clones, under 25% seen once. The treatment was: randomized to nivolumab then ipilimumab (arm A) or the reverse (arm B). This specimen consisted of tumor tissue (inferred from file names), obtained from a patient given nivolumab and ipilimumab in sequence. These receptors were taken from a human donor with melanoma.

This chain links TRBV6-8 with TRBJ1-5; possible D gene TRBD1, 6 bases. Trimming took 6 bases from V and 4 from J, leaving 16 bases between them. Germline CDR1 MNHGY, CDR2 SAAAGT. The CDR3 runs 15 residues. The CDR3 loop reads CASRTPDSLNQPQHF. CDR3 sequence (DNA): TGTGCCAGCAGGACCCCGGACAGTCTGAATCAGCCCCAGCATTTT.

This rearrangement joins TRBV6-8 to TRBJ2-1, with D possibly matching TRBD2 (6 bases). The germline CDR1 and CDR2 sequences are MNHGY and SAAAGT. V gave up 8 bases and J gave up 0 bases, with 11 bases separating them. This CDR3 contains 14 residues. The chain's CDR3 is CASGGRSSYNEQFF. Written as DNA, the CDR3 is TGTGCCAGCGGGGGGAGAAGCTCCTACAATGAGCAGTTCTTC.

This clone is labeled large. This chain uses TRBV28 with TRBJ2-5, with D perhaps being TRBD1 or TRBD2 (5 bases each). The CDR3 totals 16 residues. CDR1 MDHEN and CDR2 SYDVKM come from the germline V gene. Trimming removed 6 bases from V and 2 bases from J, with 19 bases in between. The CDR3 DNA reads as TGTGCCAGCAGACTTCAGGTCGTCGAGGGGCAAGAGACCCAGTACTTC. It translates to CASRLQVVEGQETQYF. Using reference TRBV28 and TRBJ2-5 for the parts outside the CDR3, the full variable domain is DVKVTQSSRYLVKRTGEKVFLECVQDMDHENMFWYRQDPGLGLRLIYFSYDVKMKEKGDIPEGYSVSREKKERFSLILESASTNQTSMYLCASRLQVVEGQETQYFGPGTRLLVL.

This clone has more than one count but fewer than ten. The rearrangement uses TRBV6-8 and TRBJ2-1; a weak D match, TRBD2 (5 bases). CDR3 size: 16 residues. Trimming shortened V by 5 bases and J by 3 bases, and 17 bases separated the two germline ends. Germline V gene sequence: CDR1 MNHGY, CDR2 SAAAGT. The CDR3 spells CASSRLPRDSYNEQFF. Written as DNA, the CDR3 is TGTGCCAGCAGTCGACTTCCCCGGGATAGCTACAATGAGCAGTTCTTC.

The rearrangement joins TRBV18 to TRBJ2-1; TRBD1 agrees at 9 bases. This CDR3 is built from 17 residues. In germline, CDR1 is KGHSH, CDR2 LQKENI. V lost 4 bases to trimming and J lost 0 bases; unmatched junction nucleotides: 7. CDR3 in amino acids: CASSLGQGHSSYNEQFF. The CDR3 DNA is TGTGCCAGCTCACTGGGACAGGGCCATAGCTCCTACAATGAGCAGTTCTTC.

By share, this clone ranks as medium-sized. The CDR3 reads CASRTVPSNQPQHF. DNA for the CDR3: TGTGCCAGCCGGACAGTTCCTAGCAATCAGCCCCAGCATTTT. The chain uses TRBV28 and TRBJ1-5, with D perhaps matching TRBD1 (6 bases). The CDR3 runs to 14 residues. Germline CDR1 MDHEN, CDR2 SYDVKM. With 8 bases removed from V and 0 bases from J, the gap between germline ends came to 11 bases.

This clone was picked up many times. The J gene is TRBJ2-1, the V gene TRBV11-3; tentatively, D is TRBD1 or TRBD2 (5 bases each). Germline CDR1 SGHNT, CDR2 YENEEA. The V end was cut by 5 bases, the J end by 6 bases, with 14 bases between. The CDR3 length is 14 residues. CDR3 in DNA: TGTGCCAGCAGCCTACCTGGGACGGGCAATGAGCAGTTCTTC. It translates to CASSLPGTGNEQFF.

By frequency in the sample, this clone is medium-sized. V and J are TRBV11-3 and TRBJ2-1; TRBD2 agrees at 9 bases. The trim removed 6 bases at V and 4 bases at J, leaving 7 bases unmatched. CDR3 length: 15 amino acids. Germline assignment: CDR1 SGHNT and CDR2 YENEEA. CDR3 in DNA: TGTGCCAGCAGTCACCAGCGGGAGGTATACAATGAGCAGTTCTTC. Protein product: CASSHQREVYNEQFF.

This clone was picked up a small number of times. This chain connects TRBV28 to TRBJ1-4; tentatively, D is TRBD1 (6 bases). Per germline, CDR1 MDHEN and CDR2 SYDVKM. The germline V and J ends were trimmed by 8 bases and 6 bases, with 13 bases remaining between them. This CDR3 is 13 amino acids long. The CDR3 loop reads CASSGQGYEKLFF. In DNA, the CDR3 is TGTGCCAGCTCAGGGCAGGGGTATGAAAAACTGTTTTTT.

The genes are TRBV6-8 and TRBJ2-5; TRBD2 matches 8 bases. Germline-derived CDR1 and CDR2 are MNHGY and SAAAGT. Trimming at V came to 0 bases and at J to 3 bases, leaving 6 bases not matched to a gene. The length of the CDR3 is 16 residues. The CDR3 protein is CASSYSAGGVEETQYF. DNA for the CDR3: TGTGCCAGCAGTTACTCCGCGGGAGGCGTTGAAGAGACCCAGTACTTC.

This clone was detected a few times. The chain employs TRBV28 and TRBJ1-3; the D is unclear. CDR1 MDHEN and CDR2 SYDVKM come from the germline V gene. This CDR3 has 15 amino acids. With 5 bases removed from V and 4 bases from J, the gap between germline ends came to 15 bases. The CDR3 protein is CASSPESAGGNTIYF. DNA of the CDR3: TGTGCCAGCAGTCCTGAGAGTGCCGGCGGAAACACCATATATTTT.

This clone is judged large. Written as DNA, the CDR3 is TGTGCCAGCAGCTCAACAGGGATCGACTACAATGAGCAGTTCTTC. This translates into CASSSTGIDYNEQFF. V and J are TRBV11-3 and TRBJ2-1; D is perhaps TRBD1 (6 bases). V dropped 4 bases and J dropped 3 bases, with 13 bases sitting between them. Germline CDR1 is SGHNT and CDR2 is YENEEA. The length of the CDR3 is 15 residues.

This clone has more than one count but fewer than ten. The V call is TRBV30, the J call TRBJ2-6; D possibly uses TRBD1 or TRBD2 (5 bases each). The CDR3 runs to 16 residues. V dropped 2 bases and J dropped 4 bases, with 15 bases sitting between them. Per the germline V gene, CDR1 is GTSNPN and CDR2 is SVGIG (reference sequence). The CDR3 DNA reads TGTGCCTGGAGTTCCCCCTTAGGGACCGGGGCCAACGTCCTGACTTTC. Amino acid sequence: CAWSSPLGTGANVLTF.

Sample share makes this clone large. The rearrangement links TRBV15 to TRBJ2-1; 11 nucleotides match TRBD2. The trim removed 4 bases at V and 7 bases at J, leaving 3 bases unmatched. Germline CDR1 and CDR2: LNHNV and YYDKDF (reference sequence). The CDR3 loop spans 14 amino acids. CDR3 region: CATSTRLAGNEQFF. CDR3 in DNA: TGTGCCACCAGCACCCGACTAGCGGGAAATGAGCAGTTCTTC.

V is TRBV28 and J is TRBJ2-7; 12 nucleotides line up with TRBD2. V was pared by 6 bases and J by 3 bases, with 6 bases of the junction left unmatched. Germline CDR1 MDHEN, CDR2 SYDVKM. This CDR3 has 15 amino acids. In DNA, the CDR3 is TGTGCCAGCAGAAACCTAGCGGGAGGGAACTACGAGCAGTACTTC. This gives the protein CASRNLAGGNYEQYF.

The CDR3, as DNA: TGCAGCGTTGAAACCCAGGAAGGAGCTGAAGCTTTCTTT. Translating gives CSVETQEGAEAFF. V and J are TRBV29-1 and TRBJ1-1, with D unclear. In germline, CDR1 is SQVTM, CDR2 ANQGSEA. This CDR3 region has 13 residues. V shed 2 bases and J shed 6 bases, with 13 bases lying between them. The variable domain in full, completed from reference TRBV29-1 and TRBJ1-1, reads SAVISQKPSRDICQRGTSLTIQCQVDSQVTMMFWYRQQPGQSLTLIATANQGSEATYESGFVIDKFPISRPNLTFSTLTVSNMSPEDSSIYLCSVETQEGAEAFFGQGTRLTVV.

This clone ranks as medium-sized. This chain connects TRBV11-3 to TRBJ2-2, with 9 nucleotides matching TRBD1. Germline V lookup: CDR1 SGHNT, CDR2 YENEEA. The CDR3 consists of 16 residues. V shed 4 bases and J 5 bases; nucleotides not matched to a gene: 8. The CDR3 here is CASSSGGQGRTGELFF. CDR3 nucleotides: TGTGCCAGCAGCTCGGGCGGACAGGGGAGAACCGGGGAGCTGTTTTTT. Based on the CDR3 plus reference TRBV11-3 and TRBJ2-2, the full variable domain is EAGVVQSPRYKIIEKKQPVAFWCNPISGHNTLYWYLQNLGQGPELLIRYENEEAVDDSQLPKDRFSAERLKGVDSTLKIQPAELGDSAVYLCASSSGGQGRTGELFFGEGSRLTVL.

This rearrangement joins TRBV23-1 to TRBJ2-1; maybe TRBD2 (5 bases). TRBV23-1 is assigned to the ORF class and has an uncertain function. Trimming shortened V by 6 bases and J by 10 bases, and 16 bases separated the two germline ends. The CDR3 is 13 residues long. DNA of the CDR3: TGCGCCAGCAGCCTGGAGCGGTGGGAGGAGCAGTTCTTC. This codes for CASSLERWEEQFF.

In its sample, this clone was seen a few times. The rearrangement links TRBV6-8 to TRBJ2-3; D tentatively fits TRBD1 or TRBD2 (5 bases each). V gave up 5 bases and J gave up 4 bases, with 13 bases separating them. The CDR3 loop spans 14 amino acids. Germline-derived CDR1 and CDR2 are MNHGY and SAAAGT. This CDR3 is CASSQRGRADTQYF. The CDR3 DNA follows: TGTGCCAGCAGTCAGAGGGGTAGGGCAGATACGCAGTATTTT.

The CDR3 DNA follows: TGTGCCATCAGTGAGTCTGACAGTAAGGGCTACACCTTC. This sequence encodes CAISESDSKGYTF. The V call is TRBV10-3, the J call TRBJ1-2; D perhaps matches TRBD1 (5 bases). This CDR3 spans 13 amino acids. The germline V gene encodes CDR1 ENHRY and CDR2 SYGVKD. Between the trimmed V and J ends, which lost 0 bases and 8 bases, there was a span of 10 bases.

Many counts were recorded for this clone. This sequence joins TRBV11-3 and TRBJ1-2, with 7 nucleotides matching TRBD1. Germline loops: CDR1 SGHNT, CDR2 YENEEA. This CDR3 contains 14 residues. V gave up 2 bases and J gave up 6 bases; unmatched junction bases: 6. As DNA, the CDR3 is TGTGCCAGCAGCTTAAACCGGGACAGTAATGGCTACACCTTC. Protein: CASSLNRDSNGYTF.

V gene TRBV11-3 combines with J gene TRBJ2-7, with D unclear. Trimming shortened V by 1 base and J by 2 bases, and 9 bases separated the two germline ends. The CDR3 covers 14 residues. CDR1 and CDR2 from the germline V gene are SGHNT and YENEEA. This chain's CDR3 is CASSLGSTTYEQYF. CDR3 DNA sequence: TGTGCCAGCAGCTTAGGTTCAACGACCTACGAGCAGTACTTC.

Notes on this clone: The CDR3 goes on 1 residue after the read ends, and that part is filled in from the germline J gene. The chain uses TRBV10-3 and TRBJ1-6, with 7 nucleotides matching TRBD1. The V segment lost 2 bases and the J segment 9 bases; nucleotides outside the gene matches: 7. The germline CDR1 and CDR2 sequences are ENHRY and SYGVKD. The CDR3 has 15 residues. CDR3 bases read: TGTGCCATCAGTGAGAAAGGGACAGAGGGTTCACCCCTCCAC. The encoded protein is CAISEKGTEGSPLH. The whole CDR3 protein reads CAISEKGTEGSPLHF.